This entry describes one T cell receptor (beta chain). This sample was taken from a study of blood T cell repertoires in COVID-19. Study context: Italy, Spain and the United States were the sources of the convalescent and acute COVID-19 samples.

CDR1 and CDR2 from the germline V gene are SGHTA and FQGNSA. The CDR3 length is 15 residues. V lost 5 bases and J lost 4; bases outside the gene matches: 8. Across 20 to 25 US areas, participants ranged in age from about 18 to 90 years. As originally analysed: The assay estimated nucleated cells by amplifying reference gene primers. Data came from immunoSEQ multiplex PCR; TCRdb stores just in-frame clones and leaves some out. V and J calls and clone size come straight from that table; D and trimming were deduced from the DNA. This table holds about 340,000 clones, 86% found once. Sequenced material: PBMCs or T cells enriched from blood (not recorded which). This TCR was sampled from a woman aged 40 to 50 with acute COVID-19. This chain connects TRBV7-2 to TRBJ1-3, with 7 bases fitting TRBD1. The CDR3 here is CASSSYGTEGNTIYF. CDR3 nucleotides: TGTGCCAGCAGCAGCTACGGGACAGAGGGAAACACCATATATTTT.